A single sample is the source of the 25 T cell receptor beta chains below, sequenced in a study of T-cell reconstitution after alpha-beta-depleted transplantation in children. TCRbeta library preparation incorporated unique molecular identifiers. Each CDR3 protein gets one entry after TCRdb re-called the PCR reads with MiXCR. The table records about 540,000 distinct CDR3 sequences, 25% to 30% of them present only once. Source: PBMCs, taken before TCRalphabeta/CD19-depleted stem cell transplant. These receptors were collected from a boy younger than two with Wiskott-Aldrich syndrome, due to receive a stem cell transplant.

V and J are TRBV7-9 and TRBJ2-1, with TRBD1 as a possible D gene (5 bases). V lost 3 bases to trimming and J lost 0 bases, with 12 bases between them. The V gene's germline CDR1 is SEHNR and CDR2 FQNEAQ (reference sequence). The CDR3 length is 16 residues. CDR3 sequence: CASSFLTGLSYNEQFF. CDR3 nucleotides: TGTGCCAGCAGCTTTCTAACAGGTCTCTCCTACAATGAGCAGTTCTTC. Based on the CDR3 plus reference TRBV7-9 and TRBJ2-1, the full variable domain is DTGVSQNPRHKITKRGQNVTFRCDPISEHNRLYWYRQTLGQGPEFLTYFQNEAQLEKSRLLSDRFSAERPKGSFSTLEIQRTEQGDSAMYLCASSFLTGLSYNEQFFGPGTRLTVL.

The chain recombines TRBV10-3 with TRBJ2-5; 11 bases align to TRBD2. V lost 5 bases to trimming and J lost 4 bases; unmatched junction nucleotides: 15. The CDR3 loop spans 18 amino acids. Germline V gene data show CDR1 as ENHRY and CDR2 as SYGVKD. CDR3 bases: TGTGCCATCAGTTCCGGTGATAGACTAGCGGGATTCCCAGAGACCCAGTACTTC. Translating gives CAISSGDRLAGFPETQYF.

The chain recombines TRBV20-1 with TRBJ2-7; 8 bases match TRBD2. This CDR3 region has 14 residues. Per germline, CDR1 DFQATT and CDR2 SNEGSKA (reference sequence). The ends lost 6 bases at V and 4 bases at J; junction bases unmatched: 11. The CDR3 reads CSAQSGSFLYEQYF. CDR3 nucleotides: TGCAGTGCCCAGAGCGGGAGCTTTTTATACGAGCAGTACTTC.

This CDR3 reads CASSPGQGDNQPQHF. DNA for the CDR3: TGTGCCAGCAGTCCAGGACAGGGGGACAATCAGCCCCAGCATTTT. V and J are TRBV12-3 or TRBV12-4 and TRBJ1-5; 10 bases are a match to TRBD1. Unmatched junction bases numbered 4, after V lost 5 bases and J lost 3 bases. This CDR3 has 15 amino acids.

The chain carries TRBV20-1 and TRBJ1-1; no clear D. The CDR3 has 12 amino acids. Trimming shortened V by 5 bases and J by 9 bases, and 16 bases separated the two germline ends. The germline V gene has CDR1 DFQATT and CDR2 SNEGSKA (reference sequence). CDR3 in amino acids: CSAEVRREQAFF. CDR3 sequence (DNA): TGCAGTGCTGAGGTTAGGAGGGAACAAGCTTTCTTT.

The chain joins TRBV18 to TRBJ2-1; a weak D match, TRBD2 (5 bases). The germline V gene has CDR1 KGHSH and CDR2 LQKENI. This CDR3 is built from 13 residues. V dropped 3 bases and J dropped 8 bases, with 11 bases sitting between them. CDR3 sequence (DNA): TGTGCCAGCTCACCCCTACTAGGGCATGAGCAGTTCTTC. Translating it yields CASSPLLGHEQFF.

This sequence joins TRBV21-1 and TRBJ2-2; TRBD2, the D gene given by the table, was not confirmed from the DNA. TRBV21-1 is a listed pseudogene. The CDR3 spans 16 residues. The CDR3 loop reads CASIPSGRANTGELFF. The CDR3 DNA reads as TGTGCCAGCATCCCAAGCGGGAGGGCCAACACCGGGGAGCTGTTTTTT.

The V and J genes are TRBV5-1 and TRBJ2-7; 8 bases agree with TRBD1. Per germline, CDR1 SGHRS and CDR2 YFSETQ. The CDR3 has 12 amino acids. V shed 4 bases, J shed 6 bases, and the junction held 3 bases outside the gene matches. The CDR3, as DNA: TGCGCCAGCAGCCCCCAGGGGGCCGAGCAGTACTTC. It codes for CASSPQGAEQYF.

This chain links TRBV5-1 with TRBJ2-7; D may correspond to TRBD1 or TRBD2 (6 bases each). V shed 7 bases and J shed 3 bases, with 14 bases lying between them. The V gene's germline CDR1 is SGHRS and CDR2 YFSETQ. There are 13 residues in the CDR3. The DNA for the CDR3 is TGCGCCAGCCGGCGGGACACCATCTACGAGCAGTACTTC. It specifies CASRRDTIYEQYF. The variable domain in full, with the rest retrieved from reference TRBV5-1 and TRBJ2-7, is KAGVTQTPRYLIKTRGQQVTLSCSPISGHRSVSWYQQTPGQGLQFLFEYFSETQRNKGNFPGRFSGRQFSNSRSEMNVSTLELGDSALYLCASRRDTIYEQYFGPGTRLTVT.

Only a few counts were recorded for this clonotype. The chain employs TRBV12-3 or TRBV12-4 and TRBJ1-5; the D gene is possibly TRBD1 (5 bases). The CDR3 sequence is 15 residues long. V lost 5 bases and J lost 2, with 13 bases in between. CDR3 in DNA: TGTGCCAGCAGTATTAGACAGACACGCAATCAGCCCCAGCATTTT. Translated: CASSIRQTRNQPQHF.

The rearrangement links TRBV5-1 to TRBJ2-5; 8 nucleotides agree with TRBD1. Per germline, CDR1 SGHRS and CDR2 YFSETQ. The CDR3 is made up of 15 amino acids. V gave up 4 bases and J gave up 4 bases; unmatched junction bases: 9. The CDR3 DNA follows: TGCGCCAGCAGCATGCTAGGGACAGGCGGAGAGACCCAGTACTTC. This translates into CASSMLGTGGETQYF.

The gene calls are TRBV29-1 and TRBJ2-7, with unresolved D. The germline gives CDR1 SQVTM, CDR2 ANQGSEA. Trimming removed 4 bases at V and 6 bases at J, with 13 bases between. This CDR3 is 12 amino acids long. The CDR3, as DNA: TGCAGCGTTGTGTTATCAGGTCGCGAGCAGTACTTC. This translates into CSVVLSGREQYF.

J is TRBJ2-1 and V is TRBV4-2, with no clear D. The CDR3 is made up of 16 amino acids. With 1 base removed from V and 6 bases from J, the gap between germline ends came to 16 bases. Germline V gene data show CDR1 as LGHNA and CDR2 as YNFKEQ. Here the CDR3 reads CASSQVEPRIRNEQFF. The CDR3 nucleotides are TGTGCCAGCAGCCAAGTCGAGCCCCGAATCCGCAATGAGCAGTTCTTC.

The CDR3 coding sequence is TGCAGTGCTAGACCCGCTAGCCAAGAGACCCAGTACTTC. Residues: CSARPASQETQYF. The J gene is TRBJ2-5, the V gene TRBV20-1; D is uncertain. This CDR3 has 13 amino acids. CDR1 and CDR2 (germline): DFQATT, SNEGSKA (reference sequence). V shed 2 bases and J shed 1 base, with 8 bases lying between them.

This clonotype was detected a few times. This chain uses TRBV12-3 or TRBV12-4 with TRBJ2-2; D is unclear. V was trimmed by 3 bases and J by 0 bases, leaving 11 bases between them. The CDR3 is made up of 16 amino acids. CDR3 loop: CASSFRGGTNTGELFF. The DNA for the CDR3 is TGTGCCAGCAGTTTTCGTGGCGGAACGAACACCGGGGAGCTGTTTTTT.

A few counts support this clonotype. The CDR3 region has the DNA TGTGCCAGCAGCTCGACTAGCGGGAGGGCAGCAGAAGAGACCCAGTACTTC. Protein sequence: CASSSTSGRAAEETQYF. The V and J genes are TRBV9 and TRBJ2-5; 14 bases are shared with TRBD2. There are 17 residues in the CDR3. Germline-derived CDR1 and CDR2 are SGDLS and YYNGEE. V trimming: 4 bases; J trimming: 3 bases; junction bases outside the gene matches: 8.

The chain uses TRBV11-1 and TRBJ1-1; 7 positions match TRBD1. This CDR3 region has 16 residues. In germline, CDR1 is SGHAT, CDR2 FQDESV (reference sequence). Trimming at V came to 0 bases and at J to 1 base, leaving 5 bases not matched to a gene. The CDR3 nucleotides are TGTGCCAGCAGCTTAGCGCTGGGGACAGCGAACACTGAAGCTTTCTTT. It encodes CASSLALGTANTEAFF.

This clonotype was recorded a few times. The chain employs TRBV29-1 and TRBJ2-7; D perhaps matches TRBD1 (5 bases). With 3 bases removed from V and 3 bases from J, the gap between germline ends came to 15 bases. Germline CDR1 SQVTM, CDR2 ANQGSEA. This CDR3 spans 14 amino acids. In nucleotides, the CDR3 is TGCAGCGTTGAGGAGACAGCGAGAAGCTACGAGCAGTACTTC. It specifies CSVEETARSYEQYF.

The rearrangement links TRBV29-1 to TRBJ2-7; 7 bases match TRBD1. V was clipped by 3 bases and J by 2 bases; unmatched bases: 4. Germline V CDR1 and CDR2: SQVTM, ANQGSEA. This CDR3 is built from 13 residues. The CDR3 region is CSVEAGGPYEQYF. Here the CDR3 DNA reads TGCAGCGTTGAGGCAGGGGGACCCTACGAGCAGTACTTC.

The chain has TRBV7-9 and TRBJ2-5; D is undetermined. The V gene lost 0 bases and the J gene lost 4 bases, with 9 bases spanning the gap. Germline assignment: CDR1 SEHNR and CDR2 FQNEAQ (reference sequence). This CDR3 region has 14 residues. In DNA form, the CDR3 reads TGTGCCAGCAGCTTAGCTGGCGCACTAGAGACCCAGTACTTC. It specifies CASSLAGALETQYF.

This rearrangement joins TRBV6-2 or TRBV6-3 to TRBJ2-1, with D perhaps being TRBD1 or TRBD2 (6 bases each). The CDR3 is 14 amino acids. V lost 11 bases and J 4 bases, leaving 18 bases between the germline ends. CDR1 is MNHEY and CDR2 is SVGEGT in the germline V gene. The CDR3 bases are TGTGCCGGCGCCCAGGAGGGACATTACAATGAGCAGTTCTTC. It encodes CAGAQEGHYNEQFF.

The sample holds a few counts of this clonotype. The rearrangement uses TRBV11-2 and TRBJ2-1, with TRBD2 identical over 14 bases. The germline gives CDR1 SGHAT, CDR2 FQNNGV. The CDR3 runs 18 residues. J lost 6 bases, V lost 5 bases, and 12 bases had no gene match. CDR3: CASSLGLGLAGVSNEQFF. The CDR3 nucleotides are TGTGCCAGCAGCCTCGGGCTGGGACTAGCGGGAGTTAGCAATGAGCAGTTCTTC. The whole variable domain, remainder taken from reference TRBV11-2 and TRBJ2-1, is EAGVAQSPRYKIIEKRQSVAFWCNPISGHATLYWYQQILGQGPKLLIQFQNNGVVDDSQLPKDRFSAERLKGVDSTLKIQPAKLEDSAVYLCASSLGLGLAGVSNEQFFGPGTRLTVL.

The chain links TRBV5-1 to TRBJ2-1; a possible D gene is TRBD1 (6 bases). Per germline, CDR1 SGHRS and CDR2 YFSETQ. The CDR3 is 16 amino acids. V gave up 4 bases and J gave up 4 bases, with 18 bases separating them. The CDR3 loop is CASSLSGARAYNEQFF. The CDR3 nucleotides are TGCGCCAGCAGCCTTTCAGGGGCCCGAGCATACAATGAGCAGTTCTTC.

CDR3 nucleotides: TGTGCCAGCAGTTACGGGGACAGGGCAGATGAAGCTTTCTTT. Translated: CASSYGDRADEAFF. The chain carries TRBV6-5 and TRBJ1-1; 9 nucleotides match TRBD1. V was clipped by 2 bases and J by 7 bases; unmatched bases: 5. The CDR3 is 14 residues long. Looked up from germline, CDR1 is MNHEY and CDR2 is SVGAGI.

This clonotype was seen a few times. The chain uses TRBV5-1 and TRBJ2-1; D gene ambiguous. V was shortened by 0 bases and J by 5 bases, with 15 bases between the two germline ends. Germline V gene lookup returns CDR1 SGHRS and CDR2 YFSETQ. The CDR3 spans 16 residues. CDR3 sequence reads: CASSLDAMVYNNEQFF. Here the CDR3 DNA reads TGCGCCAGCAGCTTGGACGCCATGGTCTATAACAATGAGCAGTTCTTC.